This T cell receptor beta chain stems from a study of blood T cell repertoires in COVID-19. For the study at large: PBMCs, B-cell-depleted T cells, or T cells provided the cDNA or gDNA that made up the material.

In the source study's methods: Nucleated cell counts were estimated from reference gene primer amplification. Using immunoSEQ multiplex PCR, the repertoire was profiled, and TCRdb retains in-frame clones only, with some absent. The V and J calls and clone size are taken from that table; D and trimming were inferred from the DNA. The table records some 97,000 clones, roughly nine tenths of them present only once. V gave up 4 bases and J gave up 1 base, with 9 bases separating them. CDR1 is LNHDA and CDR2 is SQIVND in the germline V gene (reference sequence). The CDR3 sequence is 14 residues long. The chain has TRBV19 and TRBJ2-3; D may be TRBD2 (6 bases). The receptor was derived from a man in his fifties with active COVID-19. The sequencing input was peripheral blood. The CDR3 nucleotides read TGTGCCAGTAGTAAAGGCGGGGGCACAGATACGCAGTATTTT. This codes for CASSKGGGTDTQYF.